This T cell receptor beta chain was identified in a study of identical twins. TCRdb analysed the 5' RACE reads with MiXCR anew, one entry per CDR3 protein. The data hold around 1.7 million distinct CDR3 sequences, with under 35% observed a single time. What was sequenced was cord blood. This receptor was taken from a newborn girl in good health.

The CDR3 DNA follows: TGCAGTGCGGTCCGGGACCCGAACACTGAAGCTTTCTTT. It codes for CSAVRDPNTEAFF. The chain carries TRBV20-1 and TRBJ1-1; possible D gene TRBD1, 5 bases. CDR3 length equals 13 residues. The germline gives CDR1 DFQATT, CDR2 SNEGSKA (reference sequence). Deletions cut 6 bases from V and 1 base from J, with 12 bases between.